The clone carrying this T cell receptor beta chain was counted many times. CDR3 length: 17 residues. The V gene's germline CDR1 is MNHEY and CDR2 SVGAGI. The V gene lost 0 bases and the J gene lost 6 bases, with 15 bases spanning the gap. TCRdb reanalysed the RT-PCR reads using MiXCR and keeps one entry per CDR3 protein. The sample gives about 680,000 distinct CDR3 sequences, more than 13% of which show up once; 3.6% is in the top ten. The genes are TRBV6-5 and TRBJ1-6, with D possibly TRBD1 on 6 matching bases. Specimen: memory CD4+ T cells from blood. The source of this sequence is a female donor in good health, serving as a healthy control. CDR3 sequence: CASSYSRLTGFNSPLHF. The CDR3, as DNA: TGTGCCAGCAGTTACTCTAGGCTTACAGGGTTTAATTCACCCCTCCACTTT.